The sequence of this T cell receptor beta chain was determined in a study of cytomegalovirus exposure and HLA in healthy donors. As for this clone: Its matching antigen is unknown.

The study, taken as a whole, reports: More clonal expansion characterized HLA-associated TCR beta chains than equally common others in a later analysis.

Primers: 60 Vbeta forward and 13 Jbeta reverse. TCRdb keeps only in-frame clones here, not all; method: immunoSEQ multiplex PCR. This sample's table reports around 70,000 clones. The TCR comes from a female donor in good health and CMV-seropositive. Sequenced material: PBMCs.

CDR3 region: CASSLLSYGYTF. CDR3 DNA sequence: TGTGCCAGCAGCCTTCTCTCCTATGGCTACACCTTC. The V gene is TRBV7-2, the J gene TRBJ1-2; D gene ambiguous. Germline loops: CDR1 SGHTA, CDR2 FQGNSA. V lost 5 bases to trimming and J lost 4 bases, with 8 bases between them. The CDR3 sequence is 12 residues long.